One T cell receptor (beta chain) is described in this entry. This clone was seen only once. The specificity of this receptor is unknown. Base-call qualities are not available, and no considerably larger clone is one nucleotide away. The immunoSEQ assay used for TCR sequencing gave the T-cell fraction in both tumor and uninvolved lung tissue. The source study handled its data this way. To analyze survival, patients were divided into a high T-cell fraction group (upper tertile) and a low T-cell fraction group (lower two tertiles), and the two groups were compared using a log-rank test. A signed-rank test was used to test differences in T-cell fraction between paired tumor and uninvolved lung samples. This is the immuneACCESS table as TCRdb keeps it, with only in-frame sequences that have V and J called. A part of the clones is gone; compared with another copy, unresolved V genes explain less than half, and the rest is unexplained. V and J calls and clone size are those listed in that table; D and trimming were worked out from the DNA. The sample table holds approximately 17,000 clones, of which approximately 68% were seen once. The top ten clonotypes cover around 6% of the sample.

The first patient joined ICON in the first half of 2016, and enrollment wrapped up when the last patient was enrolled in late 2018. In a subcohort of 76 patients, fresh tumor and matched uninvolved tissue were collected for in-depth immune analyses, with TCR sequencing among those analyses. No cell sorting was done, and TCR sequencing was instead run on DNA isolated from bulk tissue. The sample belongs to a study of tumor-infiltrating lymphocytes in localized non-small cell lung cancer (dated by TCRdb to the early 2020s). The study in broad terms: The cohort covered several histologies, both smokers and never-smokers, and patients whose samples were collected after neoadjuvant chemotherapy. From each patient came resected tumor tissue plus uninvolved lung tissue from that same patient, and the uninvolved lung tissue was described as non-adjacent to the tumor. Flow cytometry, multiplex immunofluorescence, RNA-seq, exome sequencing and proteomics were applied to the same patients as TCR sequencing, which was one of several integrated assays. In total, the ICON cohort was made up of 150 surgical patients who had localized non-small cell lung cancer and whose tumors were resected. The paired tumor versus uninvolved lung comparison of immunoSEQ T-cell fraction included roughly 54 patients. On the study overall, not on this receptor specifically: No association of tumor T-cell fraction from TCR sequencing with recurrence-free survival was found (p = 0.61). Because different assays used different pieces of the same tissue, technical variation could not be distinguished from intratumor heterogeneity. Since assay coverage differed from patient to patient depending on how much tissue was available, TCR sequencing was done for only a subset of the cohort. TCRbeta sequencing supported higher T cell infiltration in tumors than in uninvolved lung tissue, consistent with immunofluorescence CD3 counts. The TCR-derived T-cell fraction showed no difference between the flow cytometry-defined immunotypes IM1 (good prognosis) and IM2 (poor prognosis).

The germline V gene gives CDR1 as SGHRS and CDR2 as YFSETQ. Spanning cysteine to phenylalanine, the CDR3 consists of 17 amino acids. The entry retains the CDR3 DNA only, 51 bases that are in frame from base 1. Compared with germline, V lacks 4 bases and J lacks 4 bases; bases without a gene match: 15. The source is a human donor with non-small cell lung cancer. Sequencing input: lung tumor tissue. The rearranged chain carries TRBV5-1 and TRBJ1-2, and 8 junction bases match TRBD1. The CDR3 region has the sequence CASSIEAQGVSPYGYTF. The DNA sequence reads TGCGCCAGCAGCATCGAAGCACAGGGGGTAAGCCCCTATGGCTACACCTTC.